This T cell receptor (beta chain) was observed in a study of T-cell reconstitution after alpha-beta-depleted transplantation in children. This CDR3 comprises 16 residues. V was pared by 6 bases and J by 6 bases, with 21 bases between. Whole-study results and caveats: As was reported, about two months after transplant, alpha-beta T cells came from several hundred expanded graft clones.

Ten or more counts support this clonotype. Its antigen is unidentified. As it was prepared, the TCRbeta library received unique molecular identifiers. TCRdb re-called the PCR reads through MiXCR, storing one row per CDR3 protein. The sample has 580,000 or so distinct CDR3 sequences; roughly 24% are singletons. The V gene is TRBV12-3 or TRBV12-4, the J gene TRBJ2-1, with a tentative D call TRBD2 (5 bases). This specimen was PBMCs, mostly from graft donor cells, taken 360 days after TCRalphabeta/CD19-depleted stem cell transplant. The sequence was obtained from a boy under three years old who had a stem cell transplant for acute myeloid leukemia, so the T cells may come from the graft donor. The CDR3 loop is CASSSIGEGTFNEQFF. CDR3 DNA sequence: TGTGCCAGCAGCTCTATTGGAGAGGGAACCTTCAATGAGCAGTTCTTC.